These 23 T cell receptor beta chains originate from one sample sequenced in a study of T cells in Graves' hyperthyroidism and ophthalmopathy. TCR beta CDR3 sequences were amplified from RNA transcripts. Carried out on the TCR CDR3, a first-round RT-PCR used the HTBI primer set. TCRdb redid the calling of the multiplex PCR reads with MiXCR, one entry per CDR3 protein. The sample has some 500,000 distinct CDR3 sequences; roughly a quarter are singletons. The sample consisted of blood. The source is a woman aged 25 to 45 with Graves' ophthalmopathy.

This clonotype was detected many times. J is TRBJ1-2 and V is TRBV7-9, with 8 nucleotides matching TRBD1. Losses at the gene ends were 4 bases for V and 5 bases for J; bases not matched to a gene: 6. CDR3 length equals 14 residues. Germline V gene sequence: CDR1 SEHNR, CDR2 FQNEAQ (reference sequence). In DNA form, the CDR3 reads TGTGCCAGCAGCTCCGGGGACAGGATGTATGGCTACACCTTC. Translation: CASSSGDRMYGYTF.

This clonotype was seen only once. This chain joins TRBV27 and TRBJ1-5; no reliable D call. V lost 8 bases, J lost 0 bases, and 8 bases lay in between. This CDR3 region has 13 residues. CDR1 and CDR2 (germline): MNHEY, SMNVEV (reference sequence). CDR3 region: CASAGYSNQPQHF. In nucleotides, the CDR3 is TGTGCCAGCGCAGGTTATAGCAATCAGCCCCAGCATTTT.

This clonotype was seen at least ten times. The chain recombines TRBV5-4 with TRBJ1-1; D not certain. Trimming took off 0 bases at V and 1 base at J, with 13 bases between the two ends. CDR1 is SGHNT and CDR2 is YYREEE in the germline V gene (reference sequence). The length of the CDR3 is 16 residues. The CDR3 sequence: CASSLEGWGRNTEAFF. Here the CDR3 DNA reads TGTGCCAGCAGCTTGGAAGGGTGGGGAAGGAACACTGAAGCTTTCTTT.

This clonotype was recorded many times. The chain carries TRBV7-9 and TRBJ1-3; 9 bases are shared with TRBD1. Per germline, CDR1 SEHNR and CDR2 FQNEAQ (reference sequence). V was clipped by 7 bases and J by 4 bases; unmatched bases: 8. The CDR3 runs 15 residues. The CDR3 DNA reads as TGTGCCAGCACCCAGGGACAGGGTACCGGAAACACCATATATTTT. Protein product: CASTQGQGTGNTIYF.

The gene calls are TRBV6-1 and TRBJ2-7; no firm D call. The CDR3 sequence is 13 residues long. The V and J ends lost 6 bases and 0 bases respectively, with 9 bases between them. Germline V gives CDR1 MNHNS, CDR2 SASEGT. CDR3 nucleotide sequence: TGTGCCAGCAGGGAAATCGGCTCCTACGAGCAGTACTTC. Its translation: CASREIGSYEQYF.

This clonotype was counted only a few times. The chain links TRBV29-1 to TRBJ2-7, with D tentatively TRBD1 (5 bases). Germline V lookup: CDR1 SQVTM, CDR2 ANQGSEA. CDR3 length: 11 amino acids. V dropped 4 bases and J dropped 7 bases, with 11 bases sitting between them. CDR3 in amino acids: CSVGQGQEQYF. DNA of the CDR3: TGCAGCGTTGGTCAGGGTCAGGAGCAGTACTTC.

With respect to this clonotype: The junction shows a germline mismatch at one end, possibly a read error. J is TRBJ2-7 and V is TRBV6-2 or TRBV6-3, with 9 bases aligning to TRBD1. The CDR3 has 15 residues. Germline-derived CDR1 and CDR2 are MNHEY and SVGEGT. The CDR3 DNA reads TGTGCCAGCAGTAACTCTCCGGGACAGGGAAACGAGCAGTACTTC. As protein: CASSNSPGQGNEQYF.

At least ten counts were recorded for this clonotype. The chain carries TRBV6-1 and TRBJ2-7; tentative D call: TRBD1 (6 bases). CDR1 MNHNS and CDR2 SASEGT come from the germline V gene. V lost 7 bases and J 0 bases, leaving 13 bases between the germline ends. The CDR3 covers 14 residues. Here the CDR3 reads CASTGQSSSYEQYF. The CDR3 DNA reads TGTGCCAGCACCGGACAGAGCAGCTCCTACGAGCAGTACTTC.

The chain combines TRBV20-1 with TRBJ2-4; 7 positions agree with TRBD1. The length of the CDR3 is 13 residues. CDR1 DFQATT and CDR2 SNEGSKA come from the germline V gene (reference sequence). Losses at the gene ends were 2 bases for V and 5 bases for J; bases not matched to a gene: 3. For the CDR3, the DNA is TGCAGTGCTAGATTAACAGGGGAAAACATTCAGTACTTC. The encoded protein is CSARLTGENIQYF.

This clonotype was recorded many times. The J gene is TRBJ1-2, the V gene TRBV12-3 or TRBV12-4; D is ambiguous. The CDR3 totals 12 residues. V lost 6 bases and J lost 1, with 6 bases in between. CDR3 sequence: CASSQNNYGYTF. Written as DNA, the CDR3 is TGTGCCAGCAGCCAAAATAACTATGGCTACACCTTC.

This clonotype was picked up many times. V is TRBV11-1 and J is TRBJ2-7; D ambiguous. Germline V gives CDR1 SGHAT, CDR2 FQDESV (reference sequence). The V and J ends lost 0 bases and 1 base respectively, with 7 bases between them. This CDR3 is 14 amino acids long. CDR3: CASSLALESYEQYF. The DNA for the CDR3 is TGTGCCAGCAGCTTAGCGCTTGAGTCCTACGAGCAGTACTTC.

Points on this clonotype: An end of the junction differs from the germline gene, which may be a read error. This rearrangement joins TRBV6-1 to TRBJ2-7; D not certain. CDR1 MNHNS and CDR2 SASEGT come from the germline V gene. The CDR3 extends over 15 amino acids. The CDR3 bases are TGTGCCTGCAGCCCTGGGCCCATGGGCTCCTACGAGCAGTACTTC. Amino acids: CACSPGPMGSYEQYF.

This clonotype was detected only a few times. J is TRBJ1-2 and V is TRBV5-1; no definite D call. V lost 2 bases and J 5 bases, leaving 10 bases between the germline ends. The germline gives CDR1 SGHRS, CDR2 YFSETQ. The CDR3 covers 13 residues. The CDR3 loop is CASSLREGYGYTF. The CDR3 coding sequence is TGCGCCAGCAGCTTAAGGGAGGGTTATGGCTACACCTTC.

DNA for the CDR3: TGTGCCAGCAGCCTCCACTTCCGACAGACTGGGGCCAACGTCCTGACTTTC. This encodes CASSLHFRQTGANVLTF. This rearrangement joins TRBV11-2 to TRBJ2-6, with D perhaps matching TRBD1 (5 bases). This CDR3 has 17 amino acids. Trimming cost V 5 bases and J 2 bases, with 16 bases left between them. CDR1 SGHAT and CDR2 FQNNGV come from the germline V gene.

This clonotype was recorded many times. V gene TRBV6-1 combines with J gene TRBJ1-1, with unresolved D. CDR3 length: 12 amino acids. Trimming shortened V by 4 bases and J by 0 bases, and 3 bases separated the two germline ends. Germline assignment: CDR1 MNHNS and CDR2 SASEGT. The chain's CDR3 is CASSVVNTEAFF. In DNA, the CDR3 is TGTGCCAGCAGTGTCGTGAACACTGAAGCTTTCTTT.

The chain has TRBV6-1 and TRBJ1-1; TRBD1 is a possible D gene (6 bases). Trimming shortened V by 2 bases and J by 1 base, and 14 bases separated the two germline ends. The germline V gene has CDR1 MNHNS and CDR2 SASEGT. The CDR3 is made up of 16 amino acids. The CDR3 bases are TGTGCCAGCAGTGAACTTTGGGACACCCCGAACACTGAAGCTTTCTTT. It encodes CASSELWDTPNTEAFF.

This clonotype occurred many times. The chain couples TRBV24-1 to TRBJ2-5; D is perhaps TRBD1 or TRBD2 (5 bases each). The CDR3 is made up of 13 amino acids. V lost 5 bases to trimming and J lost 3 bases, with 9 bases between them. Germline V gene sequence: CDR1 KGHDR, CDR2 SFDVKD. The CDR3 DNA reads as TGTGCCACCAGTGGAGGGACCGAAGAGACCCAGTACTTC. Its translation is CATSGGTEETQYF.

This clonotype was picked up many times. J is TRBJ2-5 and V is TRBV7-6; 7 nucleotides match TRBD1. Germline V gives CDR1 SGHVS, CDR2 FNYEAQ. CDR3 length: 14 amino acids. Losses at the gene ends were 3 bases for V and 0 bases for J; bases not matched to a gene: 1. CDR3 amino acids: CASSLGQYQETQYF. The DNA of the CDR3 is TGTGCCAGCAGCTTGGGACAGTACCAAGAGACCCAGTACTTC.

The rearrangement links TRBV5-4 to TRBJ1-1, with 7 nucleotides matching TRBD1. Germline V gene data show CDR1 as SGHNT and CDR2 as YYREEE (reference sequence). The length of the CDR3 is 15 residues. V lost 4 bases to trimming and J lost 5 bases; unmatched junction nucleotides: 11. CDR3 sequence: CASSTVRQGGTEAFF. CDR3 in DNA: TGTGCCAGCAGCACCGTCCGACAGGGAGGGACTGAAGCTTTCTTT.

The genes are TRBV7-9 and TRBJ2-5, with D possibly being TRBD1 or TRBD2 (6 bases each). Trimming removed 2 bases from V and 7 bases from J, with 14 bases in between. This CDR3 is 14 amino acids long. The germline V gene encodes CDR1 SEHNR and CDR2 FQNEAQ (reference sequence). The CDR3, as DNA: TGTGCCAGCAGCTTATCCGGGGGCCGGGCGACCCAGTACTTC. Translation: CASSLSGGRATQYF.

This clonotype was seen at least ten times. The rearrangement joins TRBV14 to TRBJ1-1, with TRBD1 matching over 11 bases. The CDR3 extends over 15 amino acids. Germline lookup yields CDR1 SGHDN and CDR2 FVKESK. J lost 4 bases, V lost 3 bases, and 4 bases had no gene match. CDR3 sequence (DNA): TGTGCCAGCAGCCAGGACAGGGGGCTAAGCACTGAAGCTTTCTTT. Its protein product is CASSQDRGLSTEAFF.

At least ten counts were recorded for this clonotype. The J gene is TRBJ1-2, the V gene TRBV4-1; 9 bases are a match to TRBD1. CDR3 length: 15 amino acids. Germline-derived CDR1 and CDR2 are MGHRA and YSYEKL. V gave up 2 bases and J gave up 3 bases; unmatched junction bases: 4. The CDR3 reads CASSQYDRGDYGYTF. The CDR3 nucleotides are TGCGCCAGCAGCCAATACGACAGGGGGGACTATGGCTACACCTTC.

This clonotype was seen repeatedly, ten times or more. The rearrangement joins TRBV9 to TRBJ2-2; D might be TRBD2 (6 bases). Germline V lookup: CDR1 SGDLS, CDR2 YYNGEE. V lost 3 bases to trimming and J lost 5 bases, with 11 bases between them. The CDR3 has 14 residues. The CDR3 coding sequence is TGTGCCAGCAGCGCAAGACTAGAAACCGGGGAGCTGTTTTTT. Its translation is CASSARLETGELFF. Supplemented by reference TRBV9 and TRBJ2-2, the full variable domain reads DSGVTQTPKHLITATGQRVTLRCSPRSGDLSVYWYQQSLDQGLQFLIQYYNGEERAKGNILERFSAQQFPDLHSELNLSSLELGDSALYFCASSARLETGELFFGEGSRLTVL.